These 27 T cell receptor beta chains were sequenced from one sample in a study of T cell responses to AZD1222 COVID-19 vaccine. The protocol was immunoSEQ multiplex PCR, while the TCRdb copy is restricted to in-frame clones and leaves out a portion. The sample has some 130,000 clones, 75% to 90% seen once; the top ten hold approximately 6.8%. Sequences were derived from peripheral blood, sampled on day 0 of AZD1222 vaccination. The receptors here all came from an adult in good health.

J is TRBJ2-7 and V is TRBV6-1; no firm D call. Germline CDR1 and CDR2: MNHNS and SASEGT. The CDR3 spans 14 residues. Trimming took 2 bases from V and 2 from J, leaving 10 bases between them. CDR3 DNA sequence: TGTGCCAGCAGTGAATCTCACGGTCCCTACGAGCAGTACTTC. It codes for CASSESHGPYEQYF.

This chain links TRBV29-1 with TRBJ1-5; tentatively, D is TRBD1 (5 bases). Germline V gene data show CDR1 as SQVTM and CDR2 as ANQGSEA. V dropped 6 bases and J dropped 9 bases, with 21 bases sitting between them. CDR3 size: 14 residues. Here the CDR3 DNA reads TGCAGCGTCGGAGGGACTTCTTCTGCGGGGCCCCAGCATTTT. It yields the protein CSVGGTSSAGPQHF.

The DNA of the CDR3 is TGTGCCTGGAGTGGCCTGGGACAGGGAAATTCACCCCTCCACTTT. This codes for CAWSGLGQGNSPLHF. The chain recombines TRBV30 with TRBJ1-6; TRBD1 matches 9 bases. CDR1 GTSNPN and CDR2 SVGIG come from the germline V gene (reference sequence). The CDR3 loop spans 15 amino acids. V was clipped by 1 base and J by 7 bases; unmatched bases: 5. Full variable domain (rest looked up from reference TRBV30 and TRBJ1-6): SQTIHQWPATLVQPVGSPLSLECTVEGTSNPNLYWYRQAAGRGLQLLFYSVGIGQISSEVPQNLSASRPQDRQFILSSKKLLLSDSGFYLCAWSGLGQGNSPLHFGNGTRLTVT.

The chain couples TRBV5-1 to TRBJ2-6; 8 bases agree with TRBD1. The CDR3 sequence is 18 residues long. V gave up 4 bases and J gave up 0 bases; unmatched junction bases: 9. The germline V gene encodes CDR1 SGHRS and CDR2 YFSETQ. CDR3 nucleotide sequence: TGCGCCAGCAGCCTAACAGGGGGGCCACCCTCTGGGGCCAACGTCCTGACTTTC. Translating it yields CASSLTGGPPSGANVLTF.

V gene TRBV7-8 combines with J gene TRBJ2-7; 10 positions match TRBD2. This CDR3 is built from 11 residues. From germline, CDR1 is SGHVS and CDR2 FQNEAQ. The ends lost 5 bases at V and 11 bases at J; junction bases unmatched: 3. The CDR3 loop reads CASSPGLAKYF. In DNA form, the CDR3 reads TGTGCCAGCAGCCCGGGACTAGCGAAGTACTTC.

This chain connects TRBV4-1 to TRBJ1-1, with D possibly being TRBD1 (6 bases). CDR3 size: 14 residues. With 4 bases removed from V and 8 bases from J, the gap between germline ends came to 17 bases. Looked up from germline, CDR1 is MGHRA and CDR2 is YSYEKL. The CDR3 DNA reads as TGCGCCAGCAGCCGAACGACAGGTGATGGCGAAGCTTTCTTT. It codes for CASSRTTGDGEAFF.

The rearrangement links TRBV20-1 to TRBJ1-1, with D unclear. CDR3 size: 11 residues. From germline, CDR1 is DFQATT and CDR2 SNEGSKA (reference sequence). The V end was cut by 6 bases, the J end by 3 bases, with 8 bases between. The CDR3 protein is CSASSDTEAFF. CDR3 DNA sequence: TGCAGTGCCTCTAGCGACACTGAAGCTTTCTTT.

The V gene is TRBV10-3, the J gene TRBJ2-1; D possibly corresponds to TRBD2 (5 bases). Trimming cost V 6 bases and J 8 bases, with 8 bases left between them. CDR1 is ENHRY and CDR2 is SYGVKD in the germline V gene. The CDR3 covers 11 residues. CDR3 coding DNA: TGTGCCATCAGCCCCGGGGATGAGCAGTTCTTC. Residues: CAISPGDEQFF.

DNA of the CDR3: TGTGCCAGCTCGACAGGGAGTGGAAACACCATATATTTT. Its protein product is CASSTGSGNTIYF. V gene TRBV18 combines with J gene TRBJ1-3, with TRBD1 identical over 7 bases. J gave up 3 bases and V 6 bases, and 2 bases lay outside the gene matches. Germline V CDR1 and CDR2: KGHSH, LQKENI. The CDR3 runs 13 residues.

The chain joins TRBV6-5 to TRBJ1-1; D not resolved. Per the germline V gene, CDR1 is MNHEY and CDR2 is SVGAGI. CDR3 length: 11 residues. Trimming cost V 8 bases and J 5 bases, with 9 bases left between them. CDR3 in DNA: TGTGCCAGCCAAGGAAAAACTGAAGCTTTCTTT. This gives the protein CASQGKTEAFF.

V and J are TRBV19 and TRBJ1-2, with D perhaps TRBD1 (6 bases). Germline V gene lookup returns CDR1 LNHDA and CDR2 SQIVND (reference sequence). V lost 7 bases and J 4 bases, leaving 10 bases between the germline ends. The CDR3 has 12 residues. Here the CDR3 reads CASNGQIYGYTF. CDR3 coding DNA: TGTGCCAGTAATGGACAGATCTATGGCTACACCTTC.

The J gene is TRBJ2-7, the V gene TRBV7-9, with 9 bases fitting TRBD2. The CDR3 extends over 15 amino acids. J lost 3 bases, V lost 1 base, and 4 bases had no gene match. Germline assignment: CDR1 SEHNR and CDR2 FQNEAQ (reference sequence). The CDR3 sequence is CASSLVAGGYYEQYF. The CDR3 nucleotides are TGTGCCAGCAGCTTAGTGGCGGGGGGGTACTACGAGCAGTACTTC.

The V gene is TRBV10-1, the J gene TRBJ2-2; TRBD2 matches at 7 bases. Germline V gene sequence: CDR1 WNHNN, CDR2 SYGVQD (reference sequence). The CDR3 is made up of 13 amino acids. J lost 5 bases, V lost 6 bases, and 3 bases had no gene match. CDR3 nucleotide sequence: TGCGCCAGCAGATCGGGAGGTACCGGGGAGCTGTTTTTT. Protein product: CASRSGGTGELFF.

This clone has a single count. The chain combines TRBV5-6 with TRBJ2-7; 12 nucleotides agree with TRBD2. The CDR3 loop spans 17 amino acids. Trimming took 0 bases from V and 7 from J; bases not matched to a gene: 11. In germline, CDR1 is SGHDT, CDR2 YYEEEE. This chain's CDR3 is CASSLAKSSGGAREQYF. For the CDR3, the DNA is TGTGCCAGCAGCTTGGCCAAATCTAGCGGGGGGGCTCGGGAGCAGTACTTC.

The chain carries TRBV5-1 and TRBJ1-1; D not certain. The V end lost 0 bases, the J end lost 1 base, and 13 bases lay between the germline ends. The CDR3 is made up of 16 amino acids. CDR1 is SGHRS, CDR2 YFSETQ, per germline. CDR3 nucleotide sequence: TGCGCCAGCAGCTTGGATGGAGGGTGGTCGAACACTGAAGCTTTCTTT. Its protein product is CASSLDGGWSNTEAFF. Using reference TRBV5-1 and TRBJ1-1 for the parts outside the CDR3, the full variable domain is KAGVTQTPRYLIKTRGQQVTLSCSPISGHRSVSWYQQTPGQGLQFLFEYFSETQRNKGNFPGRFSGRQFSNSRSEMNVSTLELGDSALYLCASSLDGGWSNTEAFFGQGTRLTVV.

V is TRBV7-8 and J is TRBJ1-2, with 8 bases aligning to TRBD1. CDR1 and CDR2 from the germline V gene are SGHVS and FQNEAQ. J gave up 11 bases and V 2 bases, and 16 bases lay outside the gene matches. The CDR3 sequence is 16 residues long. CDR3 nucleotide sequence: TGTGCCAGCAGCTTACTCGGACGTCGAGTCTGGACAGGGTACACCTTC. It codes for CASSLLGRRVWTGYTF.

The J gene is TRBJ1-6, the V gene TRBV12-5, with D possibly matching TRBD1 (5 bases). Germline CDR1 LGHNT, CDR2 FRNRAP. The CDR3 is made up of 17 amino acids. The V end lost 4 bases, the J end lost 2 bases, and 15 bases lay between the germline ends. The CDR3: CASGWAPTGTYNSPLHF. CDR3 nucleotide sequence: TGTGCTAGTGGTTGGGCCCCCACAGGTACCTATAATTCACCCCTCCACTTT. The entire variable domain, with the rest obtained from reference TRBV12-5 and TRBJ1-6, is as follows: DARVTQTPRHKVTEMGQEVTMRCQPILGHNTVFWYRQTMMQGLELLAYFRNRAPLDDSGMPKDRFSAEMPDATLATLKIQPSEPRDSAVYFCASGWAPTGTYNSPLHFGNGTRLTVT.

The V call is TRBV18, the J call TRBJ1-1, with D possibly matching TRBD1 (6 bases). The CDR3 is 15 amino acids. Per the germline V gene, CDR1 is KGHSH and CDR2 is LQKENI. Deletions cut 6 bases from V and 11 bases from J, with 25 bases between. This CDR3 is CASSSDQGLGIEAFF. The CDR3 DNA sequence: TGTGCCAGCTCCTCGGACCAGGGGCTTGGGATTGAGGCTTTCTTT.

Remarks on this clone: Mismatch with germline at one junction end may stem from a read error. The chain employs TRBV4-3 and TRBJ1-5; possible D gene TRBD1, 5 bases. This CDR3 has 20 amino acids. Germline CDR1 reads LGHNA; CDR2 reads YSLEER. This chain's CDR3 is CASSQDPPGLADSSIQPQHF. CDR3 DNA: TGCGCCAGCAGCCAAGACCCTCCGGGATTGGCTGACAGTAGCATTCAGCCCCAGCATTTT.

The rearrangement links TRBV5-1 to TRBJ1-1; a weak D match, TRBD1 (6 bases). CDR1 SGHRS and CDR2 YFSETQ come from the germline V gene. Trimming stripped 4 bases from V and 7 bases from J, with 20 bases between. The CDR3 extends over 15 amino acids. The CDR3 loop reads CASSVTRGGSFEAFF. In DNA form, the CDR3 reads TGCGCCAGCAGCGTAACCCGGGGGGGCAGTTTTGAAGCTTTCTTT.

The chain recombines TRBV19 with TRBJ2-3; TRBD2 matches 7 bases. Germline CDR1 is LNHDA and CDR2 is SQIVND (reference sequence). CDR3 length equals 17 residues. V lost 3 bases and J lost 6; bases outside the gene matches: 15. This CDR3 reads CASSIQPTSRMGDTQYF. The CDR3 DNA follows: TGTGCCAGTAGTATTCAGCCGACTAGCCGGATGGGGGATACGCAGTATTTT.

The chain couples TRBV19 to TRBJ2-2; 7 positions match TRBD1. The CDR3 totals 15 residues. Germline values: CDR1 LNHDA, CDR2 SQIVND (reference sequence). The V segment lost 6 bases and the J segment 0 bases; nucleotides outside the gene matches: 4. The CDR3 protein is CASSPTGTNTGELFF. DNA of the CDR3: TGTGCCAGTAGCCCGACAGGGACGAACACCGGGGAGCTGTTTTTT.

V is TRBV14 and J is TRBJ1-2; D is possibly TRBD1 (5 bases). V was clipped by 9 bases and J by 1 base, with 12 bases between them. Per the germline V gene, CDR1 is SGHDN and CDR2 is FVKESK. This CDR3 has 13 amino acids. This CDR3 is CASKAGGNYGYTF. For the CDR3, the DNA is TGTGCCAGTAAAGCGGGGGGTAACTATGGCTACACCTTC.

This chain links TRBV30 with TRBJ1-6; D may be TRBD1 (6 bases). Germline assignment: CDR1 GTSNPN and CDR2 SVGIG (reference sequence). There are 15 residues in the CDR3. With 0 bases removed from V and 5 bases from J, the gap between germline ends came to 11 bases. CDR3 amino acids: CAWSVGGGHNSPLHF. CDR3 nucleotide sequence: TGTGCCTGGAGTGTCGGGGGGGGGCATAATTCACCCCTCCACTTT.

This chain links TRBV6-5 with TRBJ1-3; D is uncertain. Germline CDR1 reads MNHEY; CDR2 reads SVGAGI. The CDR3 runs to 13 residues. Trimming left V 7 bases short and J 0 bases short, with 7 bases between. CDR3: CASTLRSGNTIYF. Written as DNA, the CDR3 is TGTGCCAGCACCCTGCGCTCTGGAAACACCATATATTTT.

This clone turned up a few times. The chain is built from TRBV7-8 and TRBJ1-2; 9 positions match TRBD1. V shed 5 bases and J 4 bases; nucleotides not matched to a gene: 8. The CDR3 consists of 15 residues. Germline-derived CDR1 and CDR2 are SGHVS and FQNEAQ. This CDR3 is CASSPRTGAGYGYTF. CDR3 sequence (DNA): TGTGCCAGCAGCCCCCGGACAGGGGCGGGCTATGGCTACACCTTC.

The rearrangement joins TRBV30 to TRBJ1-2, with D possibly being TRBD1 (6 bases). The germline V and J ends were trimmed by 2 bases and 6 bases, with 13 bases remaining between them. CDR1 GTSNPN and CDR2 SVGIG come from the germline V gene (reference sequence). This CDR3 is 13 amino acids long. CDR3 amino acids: CAWSRGGPNGYTF. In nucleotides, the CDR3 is TGTGCCTGGAGTAGGGGGGGGCCTAATGGCTACACCTTC. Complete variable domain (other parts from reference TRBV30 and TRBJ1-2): SQTIHQWPATLVQPVGSPLSLECTVEGTSNPNLYWYRQAAGRGLQLLFYSVGIGQISSEVPQNLSASRPQDRQFILSSKKLLLSDSGFYLCAWSRGGPNGYTFGSGTRLTVV.